This TCR beta chain was retrieved from a study of cytomegalovirus exposure and HLA in healthy donors. The CDR3 spans 16 residues. The germline V and J ends were trimmed by 4 bases and 6 bases, with 18 bases remaining between them. The germline CDR1 and CDR2 sequences are MDHEN and SYDVKM. This clone showed up just a few times. 13 Jbeta primers and 60 Vbeta primers were used for the PCR. TCRdb's copy holds only in-frame clones and misses some; the assay was immunoSEQ multiplex PCR. This table holds about 77,000 clones, 60% to 85% found once. The TCR comes from a man aged 35-49 years in good health and CMV-seronegative. V usage is TRBV28 and J usage is TRBJ2-2; perhaps TRBD2 as D (6 bases). Sample: PBMCs. CDR3 bases: TGTGCCAGCAGTTCACGGAGGGGTTTCTCCGCCGGGGAGCTGTTTTTT. This codes for CASSSRRGFSAGELFF.